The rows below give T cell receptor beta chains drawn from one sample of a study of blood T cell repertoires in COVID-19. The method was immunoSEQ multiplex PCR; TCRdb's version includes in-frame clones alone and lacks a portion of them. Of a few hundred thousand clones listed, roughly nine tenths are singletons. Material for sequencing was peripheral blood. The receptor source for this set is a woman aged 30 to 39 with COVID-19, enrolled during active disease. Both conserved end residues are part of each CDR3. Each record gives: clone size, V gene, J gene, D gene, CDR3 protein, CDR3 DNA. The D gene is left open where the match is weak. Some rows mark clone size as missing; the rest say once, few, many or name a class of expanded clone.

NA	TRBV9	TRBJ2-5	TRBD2	CASSPTIAGGFGETQYF	TGTGCCAGCAGCCCGACGATAGCGGGAGGGTTCGGGGAGACCCAGTACTTC
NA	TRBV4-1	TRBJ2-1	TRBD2	CASSQVGLADKEGNNEQFF	TGCGCCAGCAGCCAGGTGGGACTAGCGGACAAAGAAGGTAACAATGAGCAGTTCTTC
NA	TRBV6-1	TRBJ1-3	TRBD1	CASSEAGGGDRASGNTIYF	TGTGCCAGCAGTGAAGCCGGGGGGGGAGACAGGGCCTCTGGAAACACCATATATTTT
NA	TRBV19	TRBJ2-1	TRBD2	CASSPRTSGGRNEQFF	TGTGCCAGTAGTCCCAGGACTAGCGGGGGCCGCAATGAGCAGTTCTTC
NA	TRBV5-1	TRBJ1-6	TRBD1	CASSEDRPTFSPLHF	TGCGCCAGCAGCGAGGACAGGCCAACCTTTTCACCCCTCCACTTT
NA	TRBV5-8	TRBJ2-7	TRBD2	CASSLVRRGISYEQYF	TGTGCCAGCAGCTTGGTGCGGCGGGGGATCTCCTACGAGCAGTACTTC
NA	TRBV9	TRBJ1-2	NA	CASSVGQNYGYTF	TGTGCCAGCAGCGTAGGACAGAACTATGGCTACACCTTC
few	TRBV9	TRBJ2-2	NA	CASSVARRGADTGELFF	TGTGCCAGCAGCGTAGCTCGTCGGGGAGCGGACACCGGGGAGCTGTTTTTT
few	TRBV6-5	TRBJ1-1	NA	CASSYGGVNTEAFF	TGTGCCAGCAGTTACGGAGGGGTGAACACTGAAGCTTTCTTT
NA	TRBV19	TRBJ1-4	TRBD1	CASSPGQGIATNEKLFF	TGTGCCAGTAGCCCTGGACAGGGGATTGCAACTAATGAAAAACTGTTTTTT
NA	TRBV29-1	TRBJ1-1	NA	CSVESWPLNTEAFF	TGCAGCGTTGAATCATGGCCCCTGAACACTGAAGCTTTCTTT
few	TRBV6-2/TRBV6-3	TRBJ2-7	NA	CASSYSLHRLTYEQYF	TGTGCCAGCAGTTATTCATTACACAGGCTGACCTACGAGCAGTACTTC
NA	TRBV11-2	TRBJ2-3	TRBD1	CASTKRGGQSTDTQYF	TGTGCCAGCACTAAAAGAGGGGGACAGAGCACAGATACGCAGTATTTT
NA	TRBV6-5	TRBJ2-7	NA	CASSYQGTYEQYF	TGTGCCAGCAGTTATCAGGGTACCTACGAGCAGTACTTC
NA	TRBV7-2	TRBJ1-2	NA	CASSLVAGYGYTF	TGTGCCAGCAGCTTAGTTGCGGGCTATGGCTACACCTTC
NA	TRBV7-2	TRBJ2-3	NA	CASSLEQGRTDTQYF	TGTGCCAGCAGCTTAGAACAGGGACGGACAGATACGCAGTATTTT
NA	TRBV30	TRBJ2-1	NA	CAWSLGRGNEQFF	TGTGCCTGGAGTTTGGGTAGGGGGAATGAGCAGTTCTTC
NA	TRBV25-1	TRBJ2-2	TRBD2	CASSELGAGGPPELFF	TGTGCCAGCAGTGAATTAGGTGCGGGGGGGCCCCCGGAGCTGTTTTTT
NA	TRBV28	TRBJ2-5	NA	CASSLVDYQETQYF	TGTGCCAGCAGTTTAGTCGACTACCAAGAGACCCAGTACTTC
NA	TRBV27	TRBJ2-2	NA	CASSLSIRGGNTGELFF	TGTGCCAGCAGTTTATCGATAAGGGGAGGGAACACCGGGGAGCTGTTTTTT
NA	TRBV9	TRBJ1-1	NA	CASSAQGHPNTEAFF	TGTGCCAGCAGCGCTCAGGGGCACCCGAACACTGAAGCTTTCTTT
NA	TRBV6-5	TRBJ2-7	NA	CASSTQDSSYEQYF	TGTGCCAGCAGTACTCAGGACAGCTCCTACGAGCAGTACTTC
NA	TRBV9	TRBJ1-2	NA	CASSVDSRADYGYTF	TGTGCCAGCAGCGTAGATTCCAGGGCGGACTATGGCTACACCTTC
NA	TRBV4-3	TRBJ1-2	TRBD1	CASSQDLRTGVSYGYTF	TGCGCCAGCAGCCAAGATCTGAGGACAGGGGTCTCTTATGGCTACACCTTC
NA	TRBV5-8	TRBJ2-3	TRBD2	CARNPGGVADTQYF	TGTGCCAGGAACCCGGGGGGGGTCGCAGATACGCAGTATTTT
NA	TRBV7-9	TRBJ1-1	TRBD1	CASSPGGLVNTEAFF	TGTGCCAGCAGCCCAGGGGGCTTAGTGAACACTGAAGCTTTCTTT
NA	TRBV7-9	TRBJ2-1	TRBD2	CASSLGAGGGFDEQFF	TGTGCCAGCAGCTTAGGTGCGGGAGGAGGGTTCGATGAGCAGTTCTTC
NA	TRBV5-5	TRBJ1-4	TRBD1	CASSWPTGEKLFF	TGTGCCAGCAGCTGGCCGACAGGGGAAAAACTGTTTTTT
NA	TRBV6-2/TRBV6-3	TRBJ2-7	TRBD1	CASSPRQGDLSYEQYF	TGTGCCAGCAGTCCCCGACAGGGGGACCTCTCCTACGAGCAGTACTTC
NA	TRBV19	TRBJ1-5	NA	CASSLLGPNYNNQPQHF	TGTGCCAGTAGTCTCCTGGGGCCGAATTATAACAATCAGCCCCAGCATTTT
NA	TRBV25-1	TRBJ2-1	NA	CASSAIRDSSSYNEQFF	TGTGCCAGCAGTGCGATACGGGACTCGAGCTCCTACAATGAGCAGTTCTTC
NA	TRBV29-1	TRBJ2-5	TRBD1	CSVDLGQGAQETQYF	TGCAGCGTTGATTTGGGACAGGGGGCCCAAGAGACCCAGTACTTC
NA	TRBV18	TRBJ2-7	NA	CASSPGTDRHEQYF	TGTGCCAGCTCACCAGGAACAGATCGACACGAGCAGTACTTC
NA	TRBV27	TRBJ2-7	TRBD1	CASSFTFDRGAYEQYF	TGTGCCAGCAGTTTCACCTTCGACAGGGGGGCCTACGAGCAGTACTTC
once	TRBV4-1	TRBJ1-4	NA	CASSQVARNEKLFF	TGCGCCAGCAGCCAAGTTGCTCGGAATGAAAAACTGTTTTTT
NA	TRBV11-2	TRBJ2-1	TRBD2	CASSLLPELAGDGQFF	TGTGCCAGCAGCTTATTACCTGAACTAGCGGGAGACGGGCAGTTCTTC
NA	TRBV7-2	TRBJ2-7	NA	CASGMAGAYYEQYF	TGTGCCAGTGGGATGGCGGGCGCATACTACGAGCAGTACTTC
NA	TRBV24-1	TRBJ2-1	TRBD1	CATSDPGQGHNEQFF	TGTGCCACCAGTGACCCGGGACAGGGGCACAATGAGCAGTTCTTC
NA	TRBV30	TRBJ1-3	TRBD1	CAWSVIGQAGNTIYF	TGTGCCTGGAGTGTAATCGGACAGGCTGGAAACACCATATATTTT
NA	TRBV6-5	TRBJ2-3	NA	CASGATDTQYF	TGTGCCAGCGGGGCCACAGATACGCAGTATTTT
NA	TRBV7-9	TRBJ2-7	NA	CASSSPGNEQYF	TGTGCCAGCAGCTCCCCCGGGAACGAGCAGTACTTC
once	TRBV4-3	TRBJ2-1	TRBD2	CASSRGLAGYNEQFF	TGCGCCAGCAGCCGCGGACTAGCGGGCTACAATGAGCAGTTCTTC
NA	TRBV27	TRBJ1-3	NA	CASSFRSGNTIYF	TGTGCCAGCAGTTTCAGGTCTGGAAACACCATATATTTT
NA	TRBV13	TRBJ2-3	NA	CASSLADRAQYF	TGTGCCAGCAGTCTAGCCGACCGGGCGCAGTATTTT
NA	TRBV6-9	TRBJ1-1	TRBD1	CASSHGTGPNTEAFF	TGTGCCAGCTCCCACGGGACAGGGCCCAACACTGAAGCTTTCTTT
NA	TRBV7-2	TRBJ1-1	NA	CASSWGGGSNTEAFF	TGTGCCAGCAGCTGGGGCGGGGGGTCGAACACTGAAGCTTTCTTT
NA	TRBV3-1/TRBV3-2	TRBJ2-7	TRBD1	CASSQEPKDRSTYEQYF	TGTGCCAGCAGCCAAGAGCCAAAGGACAGGTCCACCTACGAGCAGTACTTC
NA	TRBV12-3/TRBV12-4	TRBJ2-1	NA	CASTLGEGNEQFF	TGTGCCAGCACCCTCGGCGAGGGCAATGAGCAGTTCTTC
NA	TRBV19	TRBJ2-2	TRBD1	CASRTTGGSGELFF	TGTGCCAGTAGGACTACAGGGGGTTCCGGGGAGCTGTTTTTT
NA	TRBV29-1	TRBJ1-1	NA	CSVQKGATDTEAFF	TGCAGCGTTCAAAAAGGGGCAACTGACACTGAAGCTTTCTTT
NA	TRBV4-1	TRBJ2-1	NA	CASSQLDLLMLGNEQFF	TGCGCCAGCAGCCAATTGGACTTACTCATGCTTGGGAATGAGCAGTTCTTC
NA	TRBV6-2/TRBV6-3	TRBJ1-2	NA	CASSLRGYGYTF	TGTGCCAGCAGCCTACGAGGGTATGGCTACACCTTC
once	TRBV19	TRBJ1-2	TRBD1	CASGWMRDRNYGYTF	TGTGCCAGTGGCTGGATGCGGGACAGGAACTATGGCTACACCTTC
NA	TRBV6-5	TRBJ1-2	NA	CASSPPGGYGYTF	TGTGCCAGCTCCCCCCCAGGAGGCTATGGCTACACCTTC
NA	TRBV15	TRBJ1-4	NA	CATSTVTNEKLFF	TGTGCCACCAGCACGGTCACGAATGAAAAACTGTTTTTT
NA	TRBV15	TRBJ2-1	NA	CATSSTPYNEQFF	TGTGCCACCAGCTCGACACCCTACAATGAGCAGTTCTTC
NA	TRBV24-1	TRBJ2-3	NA	CATSDPAGVDTQYF	TGTGCCACCAGTGATCCAGCAGGGGTGGATACGCAGTATTTT
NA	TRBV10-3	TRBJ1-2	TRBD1	CATLTGAYGYTF	TGTGCCACCCTCACAGGGGCCTATGGCTACACCTTC
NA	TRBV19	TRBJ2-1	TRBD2	CASSIGLAGYYNEQFF	TGTGCCAGTAGTATCGGACTAGCGGGATATTACAATGAGCAGTTCTTC
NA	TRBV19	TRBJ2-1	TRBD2	CATSSSGTFNEQFF	TGTGCCACCTCATCTAGCGGAACCTTCAATGAGCAGTTCTTC